The 31 T cell receptor beta chains below were found in one sample sequenced in a study of beta chain features in type 1 diabetes. Of the isolated RNA, all was reverse transcribed, and so the sequenced material was expressed TCRB transcripts. TCRdb's table, derived via immunoSEQ multiplex PCR, lists solely in-frame clones and lacks some. The sample holds around 280,000 clones; about 8% are singletons and the top ten take roughly 0.94%. Sequenced sample: central memory CD4+ T cells from blood. The origin of the receptors is a woman aged 18-29 years in good health.

This sequence joins TRBV11-3 and TRBJ2-1, with a possible D match to TRBD2 (5 bases). From germline, CDR1 is SGHNT and CDR2 YENEEA. CDR3 size: 12 residues. V was shortened by 5 bases and J by 7 bases, with 9 bases between the two germline ends. Here the CDR3 reads CASSPTRNEQFF. The CDR3, as DNA: TGTGCCAGCAGCCCAACTAGGAATGAGCAGTTCTTC.

The chain joins TRBV7-8 to TRBJ2-7; 8 bases agree with TRBD1. CDR1 is SGHVS, CDR2 FQNEAQ, per germline. The V segment lost 5 bases and the J segment 6 bases; nucleotides outside the gene matches: 6. CDR3 length: 13 amino acids. CDR3 DNA: TGTGCCAGCAGCCCTGAGACAGGGGCCGAGCAGTACGTC. As protein: CASSPETGAEQYV.

The V call is TRBV5-1, the J call TRBJ2-1; 8 bases match TRBD2. Trimming cost V 5 bases and J 4 bases; bases outside gene matches: 11. Looked up from germline, CDR1 is SGHRS and CDR2 is YFSETQ. There are 16 residues in the CDR3. In nucleotides, the CDR3 is TGCGCCAGCAGTCCAGCGGGGGCTGTTCTTTACAATGAGCAGTTCTTC. Its protein is CASSPAGAVLYNEQFF. Full variable domain (rest looked up from reference TRBV5-1 and TRBJ2-1): KAGVTQTPRYLIKTRGQQVTLSCSPISGHRSVSWYQQTPGQGLQFLFEYFSETQRNKGNFPGRFSGRQFSNSRSEMNVSTLELGDSALYLCASSPAGAVLYNEQFFGPGTRLTVL.

The chain employs TRBV7-2 and TRBJ2-7, with TRBD1 identical over 8 bases. The CDR3 length is 15 residues. V gave up 3 bases and J gave up 3 bases; unmatched junction bases: 7. Germline V gene sequence: CDR1 SGHTA, CDR2 FQGNSA. The CDR3 nucleotides read TGTGCCAGCAGCTTGGCCCAGGGGGCCAGCTACGAGCAGTACTTC. This translates into CASSLAQGASYEQYF.

This clone was seen a few times. This sequence joins TRBV7-8 and TRBJ1-5, with D perhaps TRBD1 (5 bases). V was shortened by 4 bases and J by 0 bases, with 16 bases between the two germline ends. The CDR3 has 17 residues. Germline-derived CDR1 and CDR2 are SGHVS and FQNEAQ. The CDR3 DNA sequence: TGTGCCAGCAGCTCGTTGTCGTGGGGGGTTAGCAATCAGCCCCAGCATTTT. Protein: CASSSLSWGVSNQPQHF.

This CDR3 is CATKLARGVYNEQFF. The DNA for the CDR3 is TGTGCCACCAAATTGGCAAGGGGCGTATACAATGAGCAGTTCTTC. The chain has TRBV15 and TRBJ2-1, with a tentative D call TRBD1 (5 bases). Germline CDR1 and CDR2: LNHNV and YYDKDF (reference sequence). This CDR3 has 15 residues. Deletions cut 7 bases from V and 4 bases from J, with 17 bases between. Full variable domain (missing parts from reference TRBV15 and TRBJ2-1): DAMVIQNPRYQVTQFGKPVTLSCSQTLNHNVMYWYQQKSSQAPKLLFHYYDKDFNNEADTPDNFQSRRPNTSFCFLDIRSPGLGDTAMYLCATKLARGVYNEQFFGPGTRLTVL.

Only a few counts were recorded for this clone. The chain has TRBV5-1 and TRBJ2-6; 8 positions agree with TRBD1. Germline lookup yields CDR1 SGHRS and CDR2 YFSETQ. The V segment lost 4 bases and the J segment 4 bases; nucleotides outside the gene matches: 10. The CDR3 sequence is 17 residues long. The CDR3 spells CASSPRDRQAGANVLTF. CDR3 DNA sequence: TGCGCCAGCAGCCCTAGGGACAGGCAAGCAGGGGCCAACGTCCTGACTTTC.

The V call is TRBV9, the J call TRBJ2-7; possibly TRBD2 for D (5 bases). The CDR3 is 12 residues long. Germline assignment: CDR1 SGDLS and CDR2 YYNGEE. V lost 4 bases, J lost 7 bases, and 12 bases lay in between. CDR3 amino acids: CASSPRSGEQYF. CDR3 nucleotides: TGTGCCAGCAGCCCTCGGTCGGGGGAGCAGTACTTC.

This clone was recorded a few times. The rearrangement links TRBV19 to TRBJ1-1; D call uncertain. The V gene's germline CDR1 is LNHDA and CDR2 SQIVND (reference sequence). The V end was cut by 4 bases, the J end by 1 base, with 16 bases between. The CDR3 runs 16 residues. The DNA of the CDR3 is TGTGCCAGTAGTAGCCGGGTCCGGGCAGGGAACACTGAAGCTTTCTTT. It is translated as CASSSRVRAGNTEAFF.

To note about this clone: Germline is not matched at one junction end, which may reflect a read error. V usage is TRBV5-4 and J usage is TRBJ2-5; D unclear. CDR3 length: 15 amino acids. Germline CDR1 SGHNT, CDR2 YYREEE (reference sequence). CDR3 residues: CASSQDWRPQETQYF. The DNA of the CDR3 is TGCGCCAGCAGCCAAGATTGGAGACCTCAAGAGACCCAGTACTTC.

This clone was observed a few times. The rearrangement joins TRBV5-4 to TRBJ1-5; D is perhaps TRBD1 (5 bases). Germline CDR1 and CDR2: SGHNT and YYREEE (reference sequence). Deletions cut 0 bases from V and 7 bases from J, with 11 bases between. The CDR3 has 14 amino acids. CDR3 sequence: CASSLAGGRQPQHF. The CDR3 region has the DNA TGTGCCAGCAGCTTGGCCGGGGGGAGGCAGCCCCAGCATTTT.

The chain joins TRBV7-2 to TRBJ1-4, with D possibly matching TRBD1 (5 bases). The CDR3 is 16 amino acids. The V gene's germline CDR1 is SGHTA and CDR2 FQGNSA. Trimming removed 6 bases from V and 0 bases from J, with 14 bases in between. The CDR3 region is CASRPPGGATNEKLFF. For the CDR3, the DNA is TGTGCCAGCAGACCACCAGGAGGGGCAACTAATGAAAAACTGTTTTTT.

In its sample, this clone was seen a few times. The chain carries TRBV5-1 and TRBJ2-1; maybe TRBD1 (6 bases). V lost 3 bases to trimming and J lost 7 bases, with 11 bases between them. From germline, CDR1 is SGHRS and CDR2 YFSETQ. This CDR3 has 13 amino acids. DNA for the CDR3: TGCGCCAGCAGCTCAACAGGGTCGAATGAGCAGTTCTTC. It is translated as CASSSTGSNEQFF.

The rearrangement joins TRBV6-5 to TRBJ1-2, with unresolved D. This CDR3 region has 14 residues. Germline CDR1 is MNHEY and CDR2 is SVGAGI. V was trimmed by 10 bases and J by 4 bases, leaving 19 bases between them. The CDR3 is CATSVGIVSYGYTF. The CDR3 DNA follows: TGTGCCACCTCCGTTGGAATTGTTTCCTATGGCTACACCTTC.

V is TRBV30 and J is TRBJ2-1, with D perhaps assigned TRBD1 or TRBD2 (5 bases each). The V gene's germline CDR1 is GTSNPN and CDR2 SVGIG (reference sequence). CDR3 length: 12 amino acids. V was clipped by 0 bases and J by 12 bases, with 12 bases between them. Here the CDR3 reads CAWSVLGDGQFF. CDR3 sequence (DNA): TGTGCCTGGAGTGTACTAGGGGACGGGCAGTTCTTC.

This clone was counted only a few times. The chain employs TRBV28 and TRBJ1-2; D is possibly TRBD1 (6 bases). The CDR3 has 13 amino acids. V lost 5 bases to trimming and J lost 4 bases, with 11 bases between them. CDR1 is MDHEN and CDR2 is SYDVKM in the germline V gene. The CDR3 DNA reads as TGTGCCAGCAGTAGAGGGACATTCTATGGCTACACCTTC. As protein: CASSRGTFYGYTF.

This chain joins TRBV7-3 and TRBJ2-1; 8 bases line up with TRBD2. Losses at the gene ends were 2 bases for V and 8 bases for J; bases not matched to a gene: 11. The germline V gene encodes CDR1 SGHTA and CDR2 FQGTGA. The CDR3 consists of 16 residues. The CDR3 spells CASSLGLGLGVHEQFF. CDR3 nucleotides: TGTGCCAGCAGCTTAGGATTGGGACTAGGAGTCCATGAGCAGTTCTTC.

The V and J genes are TRBV4-2 and TRBJ2-7, with 9 bases fitting TRBD1. CDR3 size: 18 residues. CDR1 and CDR2 (germline): LGHNA, YNFKEQ. With V trimmed by 0 bases and J by 3 bases, 12 bases remained unmatched. CDR3 nucleotides: TGTGCCAGCAGCCAAGATGGACAGGGGACCCCGCATTACTACGAGCAGTACGTC. Encoded protein: CASSQDGQGTPHYYEQYV.

This clone has more than one count but fewer than ten. This chain uses TRBV6-6 with TRBJ2-5; 14 bases agree with TRBD2. The CDR3 loop spans 15 amino acids. V gave up 6 bases and J gave up 3 bases; unmatched junction bases: 3. Per the germline V gene, CDR1 is MNHNY and CDR2 is SVGAGI (reference sequence). As DNA, the CDR3 is TGTGCCAGCAGGAGGGGACTAGCGGGGGAAGAGACCCAGTACTTC. It yields the protein CASRRGLAGEETQYF.

This chain connects TRBV4-2 to TRBJ2-1; 7 bases fit TRBD2. There are 16 residues in the CDR3. Germline V gene sequence: CDR1 LGHNA, CDR2 YNFKEQ. The trim removed 0 bases at V and 7 bases at J, leaving 9 bases unmatched. The CDR3 bases are TGTGCCAGCAGCCAAGATCTCGCGGGGGACTTAAATGAGCAGTTCTTC. Its protein is CASSQDLAGDLNEQFF.

The chain is built from TRBV6-1 and TRBJ1-2; D is perhaps TRBD1 (6 bases). The V end was cut by 5 bases, the J end by 4 bases, with 14 bases between. Germline CDR1 reads MNHNS; CDR2 reads SASEGT. The CDR3 covers 14 residues. The CDR3 spells CASSFSGQSYGYTF. The CDR3 coding sequence is TGTGCCAGCAGTTTTTCCGGACAGAGCTATGGCTACACCTTC.

The chain links TRBV5-5 to TRBJ2-3, with TRBD1 matching over 8 bases. This CDR3 is 15 amino acids long. Trimming at V came to 2 bases and at J to 2 bases, leaving 4 bases not matched to a gene. Germline V gene data show CDR1 as SGHKS and CDR2 as YYEKEE (reference sequence). CDR3 loop: CASSFQGAYTDTQYF. CDR3 nucleotides: TGTGCCAGCAGCTTTCAGGGGGCATACACAGATACGCAGTATTTT.

The J gene is TRBJ2-7, the V gene TRBV2, with D maybe TRBD1 (5 bases). The CDR3 contains 12 residues. The germline CDR1 and CDR2 sequences are SNHLY and FYNNEI. V dropped 4 bases and J dropped 4 bases, with 8 bases sitting between them. The CDR3 DNA follows: TGTGCCAGCAGTGGACAGTTGTACGAGCAGTACTTC. This gives the protein CASSGQLYEQYF.

In this sample, this clone turned up a few times. This chain connects TRBV10-3 to TRBJ1-3; D unclear. The V end was cut by 2 bases, the J end by 6 bases, with 8 bases between. This CDR3 is built from 13 residues. The germline gives CDR1 ENHRY, CDR2 SYGVKD. CDR3: CAISEGTINTIYF. The CDR3 nucleotides are TGTGCCATCAGTGAGGGCACAATAAACACCATATATTTT.

V gene TRBV5-5 combines with J gene TRBJ2-5; no reliable D call. This CDR3 spans 14 amino acids. Per the germline V gene, CDR1 is SGHKS and CDR2 is YYEKEE (reference sequence). Trimming pared 1 base from V and 2 bases from J, leaving 9 bases between. The CDR3 is CASSLLPLQETQYF. The DNA for the CDR3 is TGTGCCAGCAGCTTGTTGCCCCTACAAGAGACCCAGTACTTC.

The table lists this clone with a few counts. The V call is TRBV18, the J call TRBJ2-5; D call uncertain. CDR1 is KGHSH, CDR2 LQKENI, per germline. Trimming removed 3 bases from V and 1 base from J, with 9 bases in between. CDR3 size: 14 residues. The CDR3 sequence: CASSPEPSQETQYF. CDR3 bases: TGTGCCAGCTCACCTGAACCCTCCCAAGAGACCCAGTACTTC.

This clone was counted between two and nine times. This rearrangement joins TRBV28 to TRBJ1-2; no reliable D call. V lost 10 bases and J lost 6, with 18 bases in between. The CDR3 is 13 amino acids. Germline V gives CDR1 MDHEN, CDR2 SYDVKM. As DNA, the CDR3 is TGTGCCACCACCGTTGGCCGGGGTAATGGCTACACCTTC. Amino acid sequence: CATTVGRGNGYTF.

The CDR3 protein is CASSNQPTHTEAFF. Written as DNA, the CDR3 is TGTGCCAGTAGTAACCAGCCGACGCATACTGAAGCTTTCTTT. This rearrangement joins TRBV19 to TRBJ1-1; D gene unclear. This CDR3 is 14 amino acids long. The V and J ends lost 4 bases and 5 bases respectively, with 14 bases between them. Germline V gene data show CDR1 as LNHDA and CDR2 as SQIVND (reference sequence).

V and J are TRBV6-6 and TRBJ1-2, with D possibly being TRBD1 (5 bases). Per the germline V gene, CDR1 is MNHNY and CDR2 is SVGAGI (reference sequence). The CDR3 is 12 residues long. V was pared by 6 bases and J by 8 bases, with 13 bases between. CDR3 protein: CASSNPAGGYTF. The CDR3 region has the DNA TGTGCCAGCAGCAACCCGGCAGGGGGCTACACCTTC.

This chain uses TRBV7-2 with TRBJ2-3; 7 bases fit TRBD2. Losses at the gene ends were 4 bases for V and 1 base for J; bases not matched to a gene: 5. Germline values: CDR1 SGHTA, CDR2 FQGNSA. The CDR3 contains 15 residues. CDR3 nucleotides: TGTGCCAGCAGCTCAGCTGGGGGGGGCACAGATACGCAGTATTTT. It yields the protein CASSSAGGGTDTQYF.

This clone occurred a few times. The V call is TRBV7-9, the J call TRBJ1-4, with D perhaps TRBD1 (6 bases). V lost 3 bases and J lost 7, with 18 bases in between. The CDR3 runs 16 residues. CDR1 and CDR2 (germline): SEHNR, FQNEAQ (reference sequence). As DNA, the CDR3 is TGTGCCAGCAGCTTGGGCCAGGGGAAAGGAGGTGAAAAACTGTTTTTT. It encodes CASSLGQGKGGEKLFF.